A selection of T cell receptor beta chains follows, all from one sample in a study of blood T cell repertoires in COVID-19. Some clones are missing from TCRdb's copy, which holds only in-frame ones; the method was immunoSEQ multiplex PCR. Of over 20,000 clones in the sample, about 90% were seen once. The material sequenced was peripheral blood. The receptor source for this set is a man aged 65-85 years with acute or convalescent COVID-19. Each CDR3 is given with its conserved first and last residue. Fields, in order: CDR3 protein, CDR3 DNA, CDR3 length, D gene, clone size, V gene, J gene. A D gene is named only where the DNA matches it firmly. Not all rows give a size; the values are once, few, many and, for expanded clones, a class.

CDR3aa: CSASGGGLNTEAFF
CDR3nt: TGCAGTGCTAGTGGGGGGGGATTGAACACTGAAGCTTTCTTT
len: 14
d_gene: .
abundance: .
v_gene: TRBV20-1
j_gene: TRBJ1-1

CDR3aa: CASTTRSDREQFF
CDR3nt: TGTGCCAGCACCACGAGGTCAGACAGGGAGCAGTTCTTC
len: 13
d_gene: .
abundance: .
v_gene: TRBV7-2
j_gene: TRBJ2-1

CDR3aa: CASSIVWRPSGNTIYF
CDR3nt: TGTGCCAGTAGTATAGTCTGGAGACCATCTGGAAACACCATATATTTT
len: 16
d_gene: .
abundance: .
v_gene: TRBV19
j_gene: TRBJ1-3

CDR3aa: CASSLVPGQTGELFF
CDR3nt: TGCGCCAGCAGCTTGGTACCCGGACAGACCGGGGAGCTGTTTTTT
len: 15
d_gene: .
abundance: .
v_gene: TRBV5-1
j_gene: TRBJ2-2

CDR3aa: CSVNFIRDSNNYPTTDTQYF
CDR3nt: TGCAGCGTGAATTTTATCCGGGACAGCAATAACTACCCTACCACAGATACGCAGTATTTT
len: 20
d_gene: TRBD1
abundance: .
v_gene: TRBV29-1
j_gene: TRBJ2-3

CDR3aa: CASSGQGEQPQHF
CDR3nt: TGTGCCAGCAGTGGACAGGGAGAACAGCCCCAGCATTTT
len: 13
d_gene: TRBD1
abundance: .
v_gene: TRBV6-2/TRBV6-3
j_gene: TRBJ1-5

CDR3aa: CATSAAGNSPLHF
CDR3nt: TGTGCCACCAGTGCGGCAGGTAACTCACCCCTCCACTTT
len: 13
d_gene: .
abundance: .
v_gene: TRBV24-1
j_gene: TRBJ1-6

CDR3aa: CASSHRGYYNEQFF
CDR3nt: TGTGCCAGCAGCCACCGGGGGTACTACAATGAGCAGTTCTTC
len: 14
d_gene: .
abundance: .
v_gene: TRBV3-1/TRBV3-2
j_gene: TRBJ2-1

CDR3aa: CASSQGGGFNEKLFF
CDR3nt: TGTGCCAGCAGCCAAGGAGGGGGATTCAATGAAAAACTGTTTTTT
len: 15
d_gene: .
abundance: once
v_gene: TRBV3-1/TRBV3-2
j_gene: TRBJ1-4

CDR3aa: CASSLVLATITDTQYF
CDR3nt: TGCGCCAGCAGCTTGGTTCTAGCGACGATCACAGATACGCAGTATTTT
len: 16
d_gene: .
abundance: .
v_gene: TRBV5-1
j_gene: TRBJ2-3

CDR3aa: CASSQRRGRLFF
CDR3nt: TGTGCCAGTAGCCAGCGAAGGGGGCGACTGTTTTTT
len: 12
d_gene: TRBD1
abundance: .
v_gene: TRBV19
j_gene: TRBJ1-4

CDR3aa: CASSHTDRTVTDTQYF
CDR3nt: TGCGCCAGCAGCCATACCGACAGGACCGTCACAGATACGCAGTATTTT
len: 16
d_gene: .
abundance: .
v_gene: TRBV4-1
j_gene: TRBJ2-3